The 7 T cell receptor beta chains below all came from one sample that was sequenced in a study of shared clonotypes between healthy human individuals. The protocol was immunoSEQ multiplex PCR, while the TCRdb copy is restricted to in-frame clones and leaves out a portion. In the table there are about 480,000 clones, about 80% of which are singletons. The specimen was PBMCs. The receptors come from a woman in her thirties or forties in good health. Some clones in this sample may be carry-over from other donors' samples.

The chain has TRBV7-7 and TRBJ2-3, with no clear D. In germline, CDR1 is SSHAT, CDR2 FNYEAQ (reference sequence). V was clipped by 11 bases and J by 4 bases, with 10 bases between them. This CDR3 contains 11 residues. This CDR3 is CALGESDTQYF. In DNA, the CDR3 is TGTGCCTTGGGTGAATCAGATACGCAGTATTTT.

The V call is TRBV5-5, the J call TRBJ2-5; the match to TRBD2 covers 10 bases. The CDR3 extends over 16 amino acids. CDR1 is SGHKS and CDR2 is YYEKEE in the germline V gene (reference sequence). The V segment lost 5 bases and the J segment 0 bases; nucleotides outside the gene matches: 7. CDR3 sequence (DNA): TGTGCCAGCAGTTTGCGAGCGGGAGGGTACCAAGAGACCCAGTACTTC. Residues: CASSLRAGGYQETQYF. Full variable domain (missing parts from reference TRBV5-5 and TRBJ2-5): DAGVTQSPTHLIKTRGQQVTLRCSPISGHKSVSWYQQVLGQGPQFIFQYYEKEERGRGNFPDRFSARQFPNYSSELNVNALLLGDSALYLCASSLRAGGYQETQYFGPGTRLLVL.

The chain has TRBV5-6 and TRBJ2-1, with 8 positions matching TRBD1. Trimming cost V 0 bases and J 0 bases; bases outside gene matches: 2. CDR3 size: 16 residues. Germline V gene sequence: CDR1 SGHDT, CDR2 YYEEEE. CDR3 loop: CASSLGDRSSYNEQFF. CDR3 DNA: TGTGCCAGCAGCTTGGGGGACAGGAGCTCCTACAATGAGCAGTTCTTC.

The chain recombines TRBV30 with TRBJ2-5; D gene ambiguous. The CDR3 length is 10 residues. Germline CDR1 reads GTSNPN; CDR2 reads SVGIG (reference sequence). V was shortened by 4 bases and J by 9 bases, with 9 bases between the two germline ends. The chain's CDR3 is CAWKSAAQYF. CDR3 bases: TGTGCCTGGAAGTCCGCGGCCCAGTACTTC.

This rearrangement joins TRBV4-3 to TRBJ2-1; 8 bases line up with TRBD2. The CDR3 runs 15 residues. V lost 0 bases to trimming and J lost 7 bases; unmatched junction nucleotides: 5. Germline CDR1 is LGHNA and CDR2 is YSLEER. The CDR3 protein is CASSQDRTSRNEQFF. CDR3 sequence (DNA): TGCGCCAGCAGCCAAGACCGGACTAGCCGGAATGAGCAGTTCTTC.

This clone appeared many times. The genes are TRBV5-5 and TRBJ2-5; 8 nucleotides match TRBD2. Germline assignment: CDR1 SGHKS and CDR2 YYEKEE (reference sequence). After removal of 4 bases from V and 3 bases from J, the junction contained 11 bases not matched to a gene. The length of the CDR3 is 16 residues. The CDR3 bases are TGTGCCAGCAGCGGCATTCCCGGGGGGGTCAAAGAGACCCAGTACTTC. This translates into CASSGIPGGVKETQYF.

This chain uses TRBV11-3 with TRBJ2-7; unclear D gene. The CDR3 runs 12 residues. CDR1 and CDR2 (germline): SGHNT, YENEEA. The ends were cut back, 1 base at V and 8 bases at J, with 9 bases in the middle. CDR3 bases: TGTGCCAGCAGCTTAGGTCGTCAGCAGCAGTACTTC. This sequence encodes CASSLGRQQQYF.